This T cell receptor beta chain emerged from a study of T cell responses to AZD1222 COVID-19 vaccine. This CDR3 contains 13 residues. V lost 7 bases and J lost 4, with 13 bases in between. Germline V lookup: CDR1 MRHNA, CDR2 SNTAGT. The assay was immunoSEQ multiplex PCR, and TCRdb's table has in-frame clones only and misses some. The repertoire holds 140,000 to 150,000 clones, 80% to 95% seen once, with approximately 3.8% in the top ten. V usage is TRBV6-4 and J usage is TRBJ1-2; a weak D match, TRBD1 (6 bases). The sequence derives from an adult who received the AZD1222 COVID-19 vaccine. The sample was peripheral blood, taken 28 days after the second AZD1222 dose. DNA of the CDR3: TGTGCCAGCACTCAGGGGATCGGCTATGGCTACACCTTC. Translated, it gives CASTQGIGYGYTF.